This T cell receptor (beta chain) is drawn from a study of blood T cell repertoires in COVID-19 (dated by TCRdb to about 2020). About the study as a whole: Collaborator samples came from the United States, Italy and Spain and covered acute and convalescent phases of COVID-19. Subjects who had been exposed to COVID-19, were actively infected with it, or had recovered from it provided the deeply sampled blood TCRbeta repertoires that made up the dataset. The repertoires were released in a freely available public database meant as a resource for research on the immune response to SARS-CoV-2. Samples were obtained from the ongoing ImmuneRACE study (first 160 participants) and from over 1,000 subjects provided by 6 global collaborators. Where available, HLA class I and class II types were obtained from metadata supplied by the sample provider rather than from assay-based typing. The sample metadata nearly always contained a de-identified subject ID, COVID-19 status, age in years and sex. The material from the prospective study consisted of cDNA or gDNA derived from T cells, B-cell-depleted T cells, or PBMCs. Results the study describes overall, beyond this receptor: The amount of clinical and demographic metadata varied by source and participant and was provided uncurated.

The immunoSEQ Assay, a bias-controlled multiplex PCR, was used to amplify TCRbeta CDR3 regions from genomic DNA. Turning to the authors' computational methods: The number of nucleated cells in each sample was estimated by amplification of reference gene primers within the assay. To quantify the absolute abundance of each unique TCRbeta CDR3 rearrangement, sequence reads were collapsed and filtered. For each sample, productive Simpson clonality was calculated as the square root of Simpson's diversity index across productive rearrangements. Not all clones reach the TCRdb copy of this immuneACCESS table, which keeps in-frame sequences only. Checked studies attribute under half of the gap to unresolved V genes and leave the rest unexplained. D and trimming were read from the DNA, whereas the V and J calls and clone size are those reported in that table. In all, the sample holds 60,000 or so clones, and 80% to 90% of those were seen once. The ten largest clonotypes hold around 8.3% of the sample.

Collaborating institutions collected whole blood in K2EDTA tubes following their own protocols. For TCRbeta analysis, collaborator samples were shipped as frozen whole blood, as isolated PBMCs, or as DNA extracted from either sample type. V loses 3 bases at its end and J loses 7 bases; junction bases beyond the gene matches: 6. Via the germline V gene, CDR1 is KGHDR and CDR2 SFDVKD. The cysteine opens and the phenylalanine closes a CDR3 of 15 amino acids. Only the CDR3 region is kept as DNA, spanning 45 bases read in frame from base 1. On this clone: No cognate antigen has been identified for it. No clone much larger than this one lies a single base away; base qualities are absent.

The chain was built from TRBV24-1 and TRBJ2-3, with 10 bases matching TRBD1. Sequencing was performed on peripheral blood. The receptor comes from a human donor with active COVID-19. The donor label of this sample is uncertain. Here is the DNA: TGTGCCACCAGTGATGCGGGACAGGGGACGAATACGCAGTATTTT. Its protein product is CATSDAGQGTNTQYF.